Following are 19 T cell receptor beta chains from one sample sequenced in a study of spatial heterogeneity in lung cancer. Time point described: sample taken at primary tumor resection. TCRdb re-called the 5' RACE reads with MiXCR, one entry per CDR3 protein. This table has more than 35,000 distinct CDR3 sequences, 5.2% appearing once. The input for sequencing was PBMCs, taken at surgery. Receptor source: a female donor with early-stage non-small cell lung cancer.

The chain joins TRBV5-5 to TRBJ1-4, with unresolved D. The germline CDR1 and CDR2 sequences are SGHKS and YYEKEE (reference sequence). V shed 0 bases and J shed 10 bases, with 7 bases lying between them. This CDR3 spans 12 amino acids. The CDR3 here is CASSLGRGKLFF. The DNA for the CDR3 is TGTGCCAGCAGCTTGGGTAGAGGAAAACTGTTTTTT. The variable domain in full, completed from reference TRBV5-5 and TRBJ1-4, reads DAGVTQSPTHLIKTRGQQVTLRCSPISGHKSVSWYQQVLGQGPQFIFQYYEKEERGRGNFPDRFSARQFPNYSSELNVNALLLGDSALYLCASSLGRGKLFFGSGTQLSVL.

The chain employs TRBV28 and TRBJ2-1, with 11 bases fitting TRBD2. Trimming cost V 4 bases and J 7 bases; bases outside gene matches: 12. The CDR3 is made up of 17 amino acids. From germline, CDR1 is MDHEN and CDR2 SYDVKM. This CDR3 is CASSSYTRLAGRNEQFF. CDR3 sequence (DNA): TGTGCCAGCAGTTCATATACTCGACTAGCGGGGAGGAATGAGCAGTTCTTC.

This clonotype was detected only a few times. V usage is TRBV27 and J usage is TRBJ1-5; no reliable D call. The germline V gene has CDR1 MNHEY and CDR2 SMNVEV (reference sequence). V shed 6 bases and J shed 7 bases, with 19 bases lying between them. The CDR3 is 15 residues long. CDR3 nucleotides: TGTGCCAGCAGCCTAGAAGGGATACGACGCCAGCCCCAGCATTTT. This gives the protein CASSLEGIRRQPQHF.

The chain couples TRBV16 to TRBJ2-1; D is ambiguous. Trimming removed 4 bases at V and 6 bases at J, with 7 bases between. CDR3 size: 12 residues. Looked up from germline, CDR1 is KGHSY and CDR2 is FQNENV. As DNA, the CDR3 is TGTGCCAGCAGCCCAACACGCAATGAGCAGTTCTTC. Translated, it gives CASSPTRNEQFF. The whole variable domain, filled in from reference TRBV16 and TRBJ2-1, reads GEEVAQTPKHLVRGEGQKAKLYCAPIKGHSYVFWYQQVLKNEFKFLISFQNENVFDETGMPKERFSAKCLPNSPCSLEIQATKLEDSAVYFCASSPTRNEQFFGPGTRLTVL.

At least ten counts were recorded for this clonotype. This chain joins TRBV19 and TRBJ2-7; 7 bases are shared with TRBD1. The CDR3 extends over 15 amino acids. The junction had 9 bases not matched to a gene; V was cut back by 5 bases and J by 2 bases. Germline lookup yields CDR1 LNHDA and CDR2 SQIVND (reference sequence). CDR3 region: CASSAGTAHTYEQYF. CDR3 nucleotide sequence: TGTGCCAGTAGTGCCGGGACAGCCCACACCTACGAGCAGTACTTC.

This clonotype was recorded at least ten times. The rearrangement joins TRBV6-1 to TRBJ1-1; tentative D call: TRBD1 (5 bases). Deletions cut 7 bases from V and 3 bases from J, with 12 bases between. The germline gives CDR1 MNHNS, CDR2 SASEGT. CDR3 length: 13 amino acids. For the CDR3, the DNA is TGTGCCAGCAACCAGCGGGGGGACACTGAAGCTTTCTTT. Amino acid sequence: CASNQRGDTEAFF.

This clonotype has at least ten counts. The genes are TRBV2 and TRBJ2-7; 10 bases map to TRBD2. The CDR3 runs to 16 residues. Trimming cost V 0 bases and J 2 bases; bases outside gene matches: 4. In germline, CDR1 is SNHLY, CDR2 FYNNEI. CDR3: CASSEALGLAAYEQYF. Here the CDR3 DNA reads TGTGCCAGCAGTGAAGCGCTCGGACTAGCGGCCTACGAGCAGTACTTC.

The CDR3 coding sequence is TGTGCCAGCAGCTACGAACTAGCGGGGGGCAACAATGAGCAGTTCTTC. Translated, it gives CASSYELAGGNNEQFF. The chain joins TRBV7-3 to TRBJ2-1, with 12 bases fitting TRBD2. The trim removed 4 bases at V and 5 bases at J, leaving 6 bases unmatched. Germline V gene lookup returns CDR1 SGHTA and CDR2 FQGTGA. The CDR3 loop spans 16 amino acids. The variable domain in full, with the rest retrieved from reference TRBV7-3 and TRBJ2-1, is GAGVSQTPSNKVTEKGKYVELRCDPISGHTALYWYRQSLGQGPEFLIYFQGTGAADDSGLPNDRFFAVRPEGSVSTLKIQRTERGDSAVYLCASSYELAGGNNEQFFGPGTRLTVL.

A few counts support this clonotype. The chain couples TRBV7-2 to TRBJ2-7, with D unresolved. V was trimmed by 2 bases and J by 1 base, leaving 9 bases between them. Germline-derived CDR1 and CDR2 are SGHTA and FQGNSA. The CDR3 length is 14 residues. Here the CDR3 reads CASSLKRDSYEQYF. In DNA form, the CDR3 reads TGTGCCAGCAGCTTAAAAAGGGATTCCTACGAGCAGTACTTC.

The rearrangement uses TRBV12-3 or TRBV12-4 and TRBJ2-5, with D perhaps TRBD2 (5 bases). Trimming removed 2 bases from V and 2 bases from J, with 6 bases in between. This CDR3 contains 13 residues. The CDR3 DNA is TGTGCCAGCAGTTTAAAGCGGCAAGAGACCCAGTACTTC. Protein product: CASSLKRQETQYF.

In the case of this clonotype: A much larger clonotype is one base distant, so this may be a read error. The chain links TRBV7-9 to TRBJ1-6; D unresolved. The CDR3 is 14 residues long. CDR1 is SEHNR, CDR2 FQNEAQ, per germline (reference sequence). Trimming took off 5 bases at V and 13 bases at J, with 18 bases between the two ends. The CDR3 is CASSPLLQGFPLHF. The CDR3, as DNA: TGTGCCAGCAGCCCGCTACTACAAGGCTTCCCCCTCCACTTT.

This chain joins TRBV6-1 and TRBJ2-7; 11 bases map to TRBD1. Germline V gives CDR1 MNHNS, CDR2 SASEGT. Trimming took 3 bases from V and 9 from J; bases not matched to a gene: 16. The CDR3 totals 17 residues. DNA for the CDR3: TGTGCCAGCAGTGACGAGGGCCGGGACAGGGGGTCTACGAGGCAGTACTTC. Protein product: CASSDEGRDRGSTRQYF.

Remarks on this clonotype: Lacking the conserved final phenylalanine or tryptophan, this CDR3 likely reflects a read error. This chain joins TRBV7-2 and TRBJ2-1, with D possibly TRBD1 on 5 matching bases. This CDR3 contains 13 residues. The germline V gene encodes CDR1 SGHTA and CDR2 FQGNSA. Trimming stripped 1 base from V and 6 bases from J, with 7 bases between. CDR3 in DNA: TGTGCCAGCAGCTTAGGACAGTTCAATGAGCAGTTCCTC. Translating gives CASSLGQFNEQFL.

This clonotype was picked up many times. CDR3 nucleotides: TGCAGCGTTGAAGACAGGACCTCCTACGAGCAGTACTTC. Residues: CSVEDRTSYEQYF. V usage is TRBV29-1 and J usage is TRBJ2-7; unclear D gene. V was cut by 0 bases and J by 0 bases, with 6 bases left in between. The V gene's germline CDR1 is SQVTM and CDR2 ANQGSEA. The CDR3 runs to 13 residues.

This clonotype was seen at least ten times. CDR3: CASSYSGEAHSYEQYF. In nucleotides, the CDR3 is TGTGCCAGCAGTTACTCGGGAGAGGCGCACTCCTACGAGCAGTACTTC. The chain carries TRBV6-5 and TRBJ2-7; weak D call: TRBD2 (5 bases). Germline V gene lookup returns CDR1 MNHEY and CDR2 SVGAGI. The CDR3 extends over 16 amino acids. V lost 0 bases to trimming and J lost 0 bases, with 12 bases between them.

This clonotype has ten or more counts. This chain links TRBV20-1 with TRBJ1-2, with 9 positions matching TRBD1. The J segment lost 1 base and the V segment lost 2 bases, leaving 8 bases of the junction unmatched. CDR1 and CDR2 from the germline V gene are DFQATT and SNEGSKA (reference sequence). This CDR3 has 16 amino acids. The CDR3 sequence: CSARNPRDRDNYGYTF. The CDR3 bases are TGCAGTGCTAGAAATCCCCGGGACAGGGATAACTATGGCTACACCTTC.

This clonotype occurred many times. In DNA, the CDR3 is TGTGCCAGCAGTTTAGTCTGGAGCACAGATACGCAGTATTTT. This encodes CASSLVWSTDTQYF. The rearrangement links TRBV12-3 or TRBV12-4 to TRBJ2-3; D is unresolved. The V and J ends lost 1 base and 0 bases respectively, with 5 bases between them. This CDR3 region has 14 residues.

In this sample, this clonotype turned up many times. The chain carries TRBV15 and TRBJ1-6; 8 nucleotides align to TRBD1. This CDR3 has 15 residues. After removal of 4 bases from V and 7 bases from J, the junction contained 6 bases not matched to a gene. Germline V lookup: CDR1 LNHNV, CDR2 YYDKDF (reference sequence). Written as DNA, the CDR3 is TGTGCCACCAGCACCGGACAGGGAGCGAATTCACCCCTCCACTTT. Protein sequence: CATSTGQGANSPLHF.

This clonotype showed up many times. The gene calls are TRBV10-3 and TRBJ1-1, with 7 bases aligning to TRBD1. The CDR3 has 14 amino acids. Trimming removed 3 bases from V and 0 bases from J; junction bases left unmatched: 1. Germline CDR1 is ENHRY and CDR2 is SYGVKD. Here the CDR3 reads CAISDGTVNTEAFF. In DNA, the CDR3 is TGTGCCATCAGTGACGGGACAGTGAACACTGAAGCTTTCTTT.